This T cell receptor (beta chain) derives from a study of post-analysis software for immune sequencing data. Regarding the study as a whole: With TRBV5-6, TRBV5-1 and TRBV20-1 included, 5 or 6 TRBV segments were more frequent in patients than in controls.

CDR1 is SGHRS and CDR2 is YFSETQ in the germline V gene. V dropped 0 bases and J dropped 6 bases, with 16 bases sitting between them. The CDR3 covers 15 residues. Unique molecular identifiers were present in the TCR beta cDNA libraries. TCRdb redid the calling of the PCR reads with MiXCR, one entry per CDR3 protein. This sample carries 450,000 to 700,000 distinct CDR3 sequences, roughly two fifths of them seen once, and the ten largest clones take about 1.8%. A word on this clonotype: Antigen unknown.

Sequenced sample: blood. This sequence joins TRBV5-1 and TRBJ2-7; possibly TRBD1 for D (5 bases). This clonotype originated in a girl aged 5 to 17 with multiple sclerosis. CDR3 coding DNA: TGCGCCAGCAGCTTGGATCTGGCAGGGTCGGTCGAGCAGTACTTC. This gives the protein CASSLDLAGSVEQYF.